In this sample, the clone carrying this T cell receptor (beta chain) turned up many times. These data are taken from a study of T-cell reconstitution after alpha-beta-depleted transplantation in children. For TCRbeta, the library was prepared with unique molecular identifiers. TCRdb recomputed calls from the PCR reads with MiXCR, one row per CDR3 protein. This table has hundreds of thousands of distinct CDR3 sequences, about 11% appearing once. The TCR comes from a human donor who donated a stem cell graft to a child with acute lymphoblastic leukemia. Sequencing used PBMCs from the stem cell graft donor, obtained from the stem cell graft.

Written as DNA, the CDR3 is TGTGCCAGCACCGTCGGGAGACGAAACACTGAAGCTTTCTTT. Residues: CASTVGRRNTEAFF. The J gene is TRBJ1-1, the V gene TRBV12-3 or TRBV12-4; no clear D gene. The CDR3 runs to 14 residues. Trimming stripped 7 bases from V and 2 bases from J, with 14 bases between.